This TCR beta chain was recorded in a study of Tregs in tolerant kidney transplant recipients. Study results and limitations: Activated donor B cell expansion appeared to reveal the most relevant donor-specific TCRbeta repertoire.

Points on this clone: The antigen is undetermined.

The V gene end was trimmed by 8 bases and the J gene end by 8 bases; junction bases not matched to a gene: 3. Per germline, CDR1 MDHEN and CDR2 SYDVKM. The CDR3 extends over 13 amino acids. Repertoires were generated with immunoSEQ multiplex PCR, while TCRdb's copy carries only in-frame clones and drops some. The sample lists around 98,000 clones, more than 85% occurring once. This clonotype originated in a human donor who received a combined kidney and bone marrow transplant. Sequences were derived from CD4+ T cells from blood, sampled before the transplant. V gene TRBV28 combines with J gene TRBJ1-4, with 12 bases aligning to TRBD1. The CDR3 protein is CASGTGGLEKLFF. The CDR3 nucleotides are TGTGCCAGCGGGACAGGGGGCTTGGAAAAACTGTTTTTT.